Below, one T cell receptor (beta chain) is given with its context. TCRdb keeps only in-frame clones here, not all; method: immunoSEQ multiplex PCR. Among just under 100,000 clones listed, roughly 92% were seen once. The CDR3 contains 14 residues. After removal of 6 bases from V and 1 base from J, the junction contained 5 bases not matched to a gene. CDR1 MDHEN and CDR2 SYDVKM come from the germline V gene. The data were obtained in a study of T cell changes during pregnancy in multiple sclerosis. The TCR was taken from a female donor with multiple sclerosis, enrolled in a pregnancy study. Specimen: peripheral blood, collected after pregnancy. The chain joins TRBV28 to TRBJ2-5; 7 bases match TRBD2. CDR3 protein: CASSYWGGQETQYF. CDR3 coding DNA: TGTGCCAGCAGCTACTGGGGGGGCCAAGAGACCCAGTACTTC.